The rows below give T cell receptor beta chains drawn from one sample of a study of control samples from healthy donors and cancer patients. Some clones are missing from TCRdb's copy, which holds only in-frame ones; the method was immunoSEQ multiplex PCR. The repertoire holds some 150,000 clones, approximately 94% seen once, with 13% in the top ten. The sample comprised blood. The source of these receptors is a man aged 35 to 55 in good health. The CDR3 runs from the conserved cysteine through the conserved F or W. The D gene is left open where the match is weak. Only some rows state a clone size, as once, few, many or a class for expanded clones.

>TRBV5-1|TRBJ2-2|-|-
TGCGCCAGCAGCGCCCGGGGACCGGCAAACACCGGGGAGCTGTTTTTT
CASSARGPANTGELFF
>TRBV20-1|TRBJ2-7|-|TRBD2
TGCAGTGCTAGTGCGGGAGCCTACGAGCAGTACTTC
CSASAGAYEQYF
>TRBV14|TRBJ2-1|-|-
TGTGCCAGCAGCCAAGATTTCGGGGCTGAGCAGTTCTTC
CASSQDFGAEQFF
>TRBV12-3/TRBV12-4|TRBJ1-1|-|-
TGTGCCAGCAGCCATCCGACAGGTGAAGCTTTCTTT
CASSHPTGEAFF
>TRBV7-9|TRBJ2-7|-|TRBD2
TGTGCCAGCAGCTTAGGGACTAGCGGGAGCGAGCAGTACTTC
CASSLGTSGSEQYF
>TRBV11-2|TRBJ2-1|-|TRBD1
TGTGCCAGCAGCCCGTACGACAGGGCGAATGAGCAGTTCTTC
CASSPYDRANEQFF
>TRBV9|TRBJ1-6|-|TRBD1
TGTGCCAGCAGCTCCGGGACAGGGTCCTTCATAGGGGTTTCACCCCTCCACTTT
CASSSGTGSFIGVSPLHF
>TRBV28|TRBJ2-5|-|TRBD1
TGTGCCAGCAGTTTCTCCACTGACAGGGGACGGGAGAAGCGTGCGGAGACCCAGTACTTC
CASSFSTDRGREKRAETQYF
>TRBV2|TRBJ2-2|-|-
TGTGCCAGCAGCTCCGAGACGGGAGCGAACACCGGGGAGCTGTTTTTT
CASSSETGANTGELFF
>TRBV4-3|TRBJ2-1|-|TRBD2
TGCGCCAGCAGCCTTCGATCGACTAGCGGGGTACCTGAGCAGTTCTTC
CASSLRSTSGVPEQFF
>TRBV18|TRBJ1-1|-|-
TGTGCCAGCTCACCGCGGACAAATATGAACACTGAAGCTTTCTTT
CASSPRTNMNTEAFF
>TRBV5-1|TRBJ2-5|-|-
TGCGCCAGCAGCTTGGCGGCCGGGGGCGCCCGGGAGACCCAGTACTTC
CASSLAAGGARETQYF
>TRBV7-9|TRBJ2-3|-|TRBD2
TGTGCCAGCAGCTCTAGCGGGGGGCGTGCAGATACGCAGTATTTT
CASSSSGGRADTQYF
>TRBV28|TRBJ1-1|-|TRBD1
TGTGCCAGCAGTCCCCCGGACAGGATGGCTGAAGCTTTCTTT
CASSPPDRMAEAFF
>TRBV29-1|TRBJ2-1|-|TRBD1
TGCAGCGTTTTGACAGGGGGCAATGAGCAGTTCTTC
CSVLTGGNEQFF
>TRBV5-8|TRBJ2-7|-|TRBD1
TGTGCCAGCAGTTTGAGGGGACAGTTCTACGAGCAGTACTTC
CASSLRGQFYEQYF
>TRBV6-6|TRBJ2-7|-|-
TGTGCCAGCTCATCAGTCTCCTACGAGCAGTACTTC
CASSSVSYEQYF
>TRBV5-1|TRBJ1-1|-|-
TGCGCCAGCAGCCAGAGCGGTATCACTGAAGCTTTCTTT
CASSQSGITEAFF
>TRBV6-5|TRBJ1-3|-|-
TGTGCCAGCGTTGGTCCATCCTCTGGAAACACCATATATTTT
CASVGPSSGNTIYF
>TRBV2|TRBJ1-4|-|TRBD1
TGTGCCAGCAGTGCGGACAGGGGGCTCGGAGAAAAACTGTTTTTT
CASSADRGLGEKLFF
>TRBV12-3/TRBV12-4|TRBJ1-2|-|-
TGTGCCAGCAGTCCGGGCCAACAGAGGGGCTACACCTTC
CASSPGQQRGYTF
>TRBV5-6|TRBJ1-2|-|-
TGTGCCAGCAGCTTGGTTGGGGTAGAGACTAACTATGGCTACACCTTC
CASSLVGVETNYGYTF
>TRBV2|TRBJ2-7|once|TRBD2
TGTGCCACCTGGACTAGCGGGTCCTACGAGCAGTACTTC
CATWTSGSYEQYF
>TRBV5-1|TRBJ2-5|-|-
TGCGCCAGCAGCTTGACGGCAGGGGTTTACCAAGAGACCCAGTACTTC
CASSLTAGVYQETQYF
>TRBV18|TRBJ1-2|few|-
TGTGCCAGCTCGCCGACTCCTTCGCCAGACTATGGCTACACCTTC
CASSPTPSPDYGYTF
>TRBV5-1|TRBJ2-3|-|-
TGCGCCAGCAGCTTGGGGCTCCAATACGCGCAGTATTTT
CASSLGLQYAQYF
>TRBV12-5|TRBJ2-3|-|-
TGTGCTAGTGGACCCGGGCAGGGTGGAGCAGATACGCAGTATTTT
CASGPGQGGADTQYF
>TRBV5-1|TRBJ1-2|-|-
TGCGCCAGCAGGGAGGTAACCGATTATGGCTACACCTTC
CASREVTDYGYTF
>TRBV18|TRBJ1-5|-|-
TGTGCCAGCTCACCCTTAATTGAACAGCCCCAGCATTTT
CASSPLIEQPQHF
>TRBV6-4|TRBJ2-2|once|-
TGTGCCAGCAGTGCCCAGACCGGCTCGAACACCGGGGAGCTGTTTTTT
CASSAQTGSNTGELFF
>TRBV9|TRBJ1-2|-|-
TGTGCCAGCAGCGTAGCTCAGGAACGGGACTATGGCTACACCTTC
CASSVAQERDYGYTF
>TRBV18|TRBJ2-7|-|-
TGTGCCAGCTCCTCCGCCGGTAGCAGGGCCTACGAGCAGTACTTC
CASSSAGSRAYEQYF
>TRBV11-2|TRBJ1-1|-|-
TGTGCCAGCAGCCCAAGGGACTCCATGAACACTGAAGCTTTCTTT
CASSPRDSMNTEAFF
>TRBV18|TRBJ1-5|-|-
TGTGCCAGCTCAGTCCGGGGAGGAGATCAGCCCCAGCATTTT
CASSVRGGDQPQHF
>TRBV12-3/TRBV12-4|TRBJ2-7|-|-
TGTGCCAGCAGTTCCTTGGGGTACGAGCAGTACTTC
CASSSLGYEQYF
>TRBV6-5|TRBJ2-1|-|TRBD1
TGTGCCAGCAGTTGGACAGGAGGTAATGAGCAGTTCTTC
CASSWTGGNEQFF
>TRBV5-1|TRBJ2-1|-|-
TGCGCCAGCAGCTTAACGCCGGGACCCCCCAATGAGCAGTTCTTC
CASSLTPGPPNEQFF
>TRBV27|TRBJ1-4|-|-
TGTGCCAGCAGTTTATCTGCTAGCCCATCTAATGAAAAACTGTTTTTT
CASSLSASPSNEKLFF
>TRBV27|TRBJ1-6|-|TRBD1
TGTGCCAGCAGTCTCGGGACAGCTTATAATTCACCCCTCCACTTT
CASSLGTAYNSPLHF
>TRBV5-6|TRBJ2-1|-|-
TGTGCCAGCAGCTTGGCCGGGGCCGAGCAGTTCTTC
CASSLAGAEQFF
>TRBV10-3|TRBJ1-2|-|TRBD1
TGTGCCACCAGACAGGGGATCGAATATGGCTACACCTTC
CATRQGIEYGYTF
>TRBV27|TRBJ1-5|-|-
TGTGCCAGCAGGGGGATGGGGGGTGGTAGTCAGCCCCAGCATTTT
CASRGMGGGSQPQHF
>TRBV2|TRBJ1-2|few|TRBD1
TGTGCCAGCAGTGAATGGGACAGGGTATTTTTC
CASSEWDRVFF
>TRBV10-3|TRBJ1-2|-|-
TGTGCCATCAGTGATTGGGGGGCTGGGGGCTACACCTTC
CAISDWGAGGYTF
>TRBV4-2|TRBJ1-5|few|-
TGTGCCAGCAAACAAGGGGGGCTAAGAGATCTGAGCAATCAGCCCCAGCATTTT
CASKQGGLRDLSNQPQHF
>TRBV18|TRBJ1-3|-|TRBD1
TGTGCCAGCTCGGGGGGGACAGCAAACTCTGGAAACACCATATATTTT
CASSGGTANSGNTIYF
>TRBV18|TRBJ1-1|once|-
TGTGCCAGCTCACCATTTACTAATATTGGGACAGAAGCTTTCTTT
CASSPFTNIGTEAFF
>TRBV3-1/TRBV3-2|TRBJ1-2|-|-
TGTGCCAGCAGCCACGAGATAGACTATGGCTACACCTTC
CASSHEIDYGYTF
>TRBV5-5|TRBJ1-2|-|-
TGTGCCAGCAGCCCGATTCAGGGGAAAAGCTATGGCTACACCTTC
CASSPIQGKSYGYTF
>TRBV5-1|TRBJ2-7|-|-
TGCGCCAGCAGCCTCGCTTCCTACGAGCAGTACTTC
CASSLASYEQYF
>TRBV5-1|TRBJ1-3|-|TRBD1
TGCGCCAGCACCCAGGGACAGAGTTACTCTGGAAACACCATATATTTT
CASTQGQSYSGNTIYF
>TRBV5-6|TRBJ1-2|once|TRBD1
TGTGCCAGCAGCACAAGGACAGGGGGCGCAACCCCATTAAACTATGGCTACACCTTC
CASSTRTGGATPLNYGYTF
>TRBV5-1|TRBJ2-7|-|-
TGCGCCAGCAGCTTAACTTTGGGTCGGGAGCAGTACTTC
CASSLTLGREQYF
>TRBV9|TRBJ2-5|-|-
TGTGCCAGCAGCGCGGGACGAAGGGTCCAAGAGACCCAGTACTTC
CASSAGRRVQETQYF
>TRBV7-8|TRBJ1-6|-|-
TGTGCCAGCAGCGCCCCCGAGACCTCCTATAATTCACCCCTCCACTTT
CASSAPETSYNSPLHF
>TRBV28|TRBJ2-1|once|-
TGTGCCAGCAGTCCCACTGGGGTTATCTCCTACAATGAGCAGTTCTTC
CASSPTGVISYNEQFF